This record covers a single T cell receptor beta chain. Its antigen remains unknown. TCRdb keeps only in-frame clones here, not all; method: immunoSEQ multiplex PCR. The sample contains tens of thousands of clones, approximately 70% of which appear only once. The data derive from a study of vaccination effects on CD4 cells after COVID-19. Study background: Peptides at roughly 10 ug/ml and IL-2 at approximately 9.1 IU/ml were added to around 2 million PBMC per well. General study points: A shortage of convalescent patients and an absence of early post-infection timepoints characterized the study.

The authors isolated CD4+ T cells after roughly eleven days of culture. Vaccination of participants consisted of two doses of either the BNT162b2 or mRNA-1273 vaccine. None of the vaccinated had previously contracted SARS-CoV-2, and their nucleocapsid antibodies tested negative. A half-medium replacement with IL-2 medium was carried out on days 3 and 7. This clonotype originated in a human donor who received a COVID-19 vaccine. Material: CD4+ T cells from PBMCs cultured without peptide, obtained after COVID-19 vaccination.

The CDR3 region has the DNA TGTGCCAGCAGTTCTTTAGCGGGGGGCAACACCGGGGAGCTGTTTTTT. This encodes CASSSLAGGNTGELFF. V and J are TRBV27 and TRBJ2-2; 10 nucleotides line up with TRBD2. The ends lost 4 bases at V and 2 bases at J; junction bases unmatched: 4. From germline, CDR1 is MNHEY and CDR2 SMNVEV (reference sequence). CDR3 length equals 16 residues.